The clone carrying this T cell receptor beta chain has only a few counts. The target antigen is unknown. This sample stems from a study of blood T cells in healthy people across ages. Study summary: Template switching retrieved approximately one barcoded beta molecule for each two T cells. Overall study findings and caveats: PBMCs were not sorted, which prevented a conclusive comparison of naive versus antigen-experienced cells.

Using a J-beta primer mix together with a sample-barcoded 5' primer, a second PCR was run for roughly 7 to 12 cycles. TCRdb reanalysed the 5' RACE reads using MiXCR and keeps one entry per CDR3 protein. The sample shows roughly 800,000 distinct CDR3 sequences, roughly 50% of them seen only once. Trimming removed 7 bases from V and 5 bases from J, with 21 bases in between. In germline, CDR1 is MNHNS, CDR2 SASEGT. This CDR3 comprises 16 residues. Donors each provided ten milliliters of peripheral blood. Sequencing input: blood. The clonotype was recovered from a man younger than 40 in good health. This chain joins TRBV6-1 and TRBJ1-5; maybe TRBD1 (6 bases). In DNA, the CDR3 is TGTGCCAGCACCGTCCGTAGGGGGAATGGCCATCAGCCCCAGCATTTT. Amino acid sequence: CASTVRRGNGHQPQHF.